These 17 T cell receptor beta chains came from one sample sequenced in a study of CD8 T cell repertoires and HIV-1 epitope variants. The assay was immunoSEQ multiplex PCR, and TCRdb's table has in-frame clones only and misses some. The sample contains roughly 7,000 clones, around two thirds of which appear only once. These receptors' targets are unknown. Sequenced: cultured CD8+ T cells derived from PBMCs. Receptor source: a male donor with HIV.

CDR3 sequence (DNA): TGTGCCAGCAGTCCTGGGGGGACTGAAGCTTTCTTT. It is translated as CASSPGGTEAFF. The chain employs TRBV27 and TRBJ1-1, with D possibly being TRBD1 (5 bases). The V and J ends lost 5 bases and 5 bases respectively, with 9 bases between them. The CDR3 has 12 amino acids. From germline, CDR1 is MNHEY and CDR2 SMNVEV (reference sequence).

The DNA of the CDR3 is TGTGCCAGCAGCCGGGCGGGCGCTGAAGCTTTCTTT. Protein sequence: CASSRAGAEAFF. This sequence joins TRBV13 and TRBJ1-1; no reliable D call. Germline loops: CDR1 PRHDT, CDR2 FYEKMQ (reference sequence). CDR3 length: 12 residues. Between the trimmed V and J ends, which lost 5 bases and 6 bases, there was a span of 10 bases.

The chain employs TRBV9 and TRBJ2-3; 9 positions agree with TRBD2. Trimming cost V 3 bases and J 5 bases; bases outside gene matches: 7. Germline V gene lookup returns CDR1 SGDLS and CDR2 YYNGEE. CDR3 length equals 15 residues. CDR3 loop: CASSAISGSGDTQYF. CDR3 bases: TGTGCCAGCAGCGCAATTAGCGGGAGTGGAGATACGCAGTATTTT.

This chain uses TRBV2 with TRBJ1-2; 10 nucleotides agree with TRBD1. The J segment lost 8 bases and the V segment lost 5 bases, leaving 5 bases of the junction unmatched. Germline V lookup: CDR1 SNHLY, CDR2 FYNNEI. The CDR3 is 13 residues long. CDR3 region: CASSSGTGEGYTF. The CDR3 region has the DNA TGTGCCAGCAGTTCCGGGACAGGGGAAGGCTACACCTTC.

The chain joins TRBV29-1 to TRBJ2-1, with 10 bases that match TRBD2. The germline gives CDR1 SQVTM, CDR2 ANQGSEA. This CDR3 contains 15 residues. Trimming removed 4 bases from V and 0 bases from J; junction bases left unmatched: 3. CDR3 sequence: CSVVASGSSYNEQFF. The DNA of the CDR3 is TGCAGCGTTGTGGCTAGCGGGAGCTCCTACAATGAGCAGTTCTTC.

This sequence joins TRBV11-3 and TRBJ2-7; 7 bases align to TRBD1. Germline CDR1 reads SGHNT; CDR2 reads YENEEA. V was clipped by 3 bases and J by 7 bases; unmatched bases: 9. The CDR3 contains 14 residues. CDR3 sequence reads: CASSLGQYLREQYF. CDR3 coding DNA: TGTGCCAGCAGCTTGGGACAGTACCTTCGTGAGCAGTACTTC.

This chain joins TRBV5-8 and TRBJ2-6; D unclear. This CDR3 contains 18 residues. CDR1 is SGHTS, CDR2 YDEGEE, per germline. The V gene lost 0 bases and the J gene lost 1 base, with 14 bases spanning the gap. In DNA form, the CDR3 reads TGTGCCAGCAGCTTGGTGGGGTTAAGTGGTTCTGGGGCCAACGTCCTGACTTTC. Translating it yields CASSLVGLSGSGANVLTF.

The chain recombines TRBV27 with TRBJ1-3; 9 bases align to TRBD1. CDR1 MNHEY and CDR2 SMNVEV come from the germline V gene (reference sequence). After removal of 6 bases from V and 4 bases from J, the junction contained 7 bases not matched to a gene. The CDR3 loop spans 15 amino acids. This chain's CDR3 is CASRPGTGFGNTIYF. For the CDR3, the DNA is TGTGCCAGCAGGCCCGGGACAGGGTTCGGAAACACCATATATTTT.

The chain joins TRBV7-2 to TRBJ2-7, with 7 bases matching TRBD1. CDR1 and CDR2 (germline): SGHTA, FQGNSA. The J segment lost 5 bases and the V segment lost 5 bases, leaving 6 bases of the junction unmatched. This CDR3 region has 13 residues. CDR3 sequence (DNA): TGTGCCAGCAGCCGGGACAGTCAAAACGAGCAGTACTTC. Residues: CASSRDSQNEQYF. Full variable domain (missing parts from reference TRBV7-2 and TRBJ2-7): GAGVSQSPSNKVTEKGKDVELRCDPISGHTALYWYRQSLGQGLEFLIYFQGNSAPDKSGLPSDRFSAERTGGSVSTLTIQRTQQEDSAVYLCASSRDSQNEQYFGPGTRLTVT.

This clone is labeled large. As DNA, the CDR3 is TGTGCCAGCAGTCTCATGCCCCTGGACTATAACTATGGCTACACCTTC. Its protein is CASSLMPLDYNYGYTF. This chain joins TRBV28 and TRBJ1-2, with D hard to call. The CDR3 loop spans 16 amino acids. From germline, CDR1 is MDHEN and CDR2 SYDVKM. Deletions cut 5 bases from V and 1 base from J, with 17 bases between.

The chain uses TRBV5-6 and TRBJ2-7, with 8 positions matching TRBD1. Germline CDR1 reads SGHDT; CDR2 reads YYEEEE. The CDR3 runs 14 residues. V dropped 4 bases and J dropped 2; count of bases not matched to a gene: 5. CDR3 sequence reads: CASSGGQAPYEQYF. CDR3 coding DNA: TGTGCCAGCAGCGGGGGACAGGCCCCCTACGAGCAGTACTTC.

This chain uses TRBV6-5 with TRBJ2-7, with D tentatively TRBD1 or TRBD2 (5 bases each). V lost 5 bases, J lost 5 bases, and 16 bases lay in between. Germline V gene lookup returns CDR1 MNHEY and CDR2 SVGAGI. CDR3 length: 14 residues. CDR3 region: CASSPGPTGNEQYF. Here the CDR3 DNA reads TGTGCCAGCAGTCCGGGACCCACCGGGAACGAGCAGTACTTC.

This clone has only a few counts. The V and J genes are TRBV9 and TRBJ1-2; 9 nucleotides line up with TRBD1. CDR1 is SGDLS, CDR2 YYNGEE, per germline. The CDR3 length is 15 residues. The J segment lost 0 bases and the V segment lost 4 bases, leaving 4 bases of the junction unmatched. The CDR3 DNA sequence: TGTGCCAGCAGCCCGGGACAGGGAGCTAACTATGGCTACACCTTC. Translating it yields CASSPGQGANYGYTF. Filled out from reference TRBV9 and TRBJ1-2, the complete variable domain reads DSGVTQTPKHLITATGQRVTLRCSPRSGDLSVYWYQQSLDQGLQFLIQYYNGEERAKGNILERFSAQQFPDLHSELNLSSLELGDSALYFCASSPGQGANYGYTFGSGTRLTVV.

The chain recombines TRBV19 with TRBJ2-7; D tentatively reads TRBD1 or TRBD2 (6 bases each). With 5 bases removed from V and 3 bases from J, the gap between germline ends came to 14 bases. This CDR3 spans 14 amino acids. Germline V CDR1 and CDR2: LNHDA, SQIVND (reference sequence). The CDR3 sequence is CASSPGGLHYEQYF. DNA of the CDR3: TGTGCCAGTAGTCCTGGGGGGCTCCACTACGAGCAGTACTTC.

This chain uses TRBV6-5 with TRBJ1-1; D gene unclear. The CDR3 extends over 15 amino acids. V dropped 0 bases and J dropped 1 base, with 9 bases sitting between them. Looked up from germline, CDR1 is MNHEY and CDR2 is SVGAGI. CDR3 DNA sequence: TGTGCCAGCAGTTACTCGATCGGAGGGAACACTGAAGCTTTCTTT. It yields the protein CASSYSIGGNTEAFF.

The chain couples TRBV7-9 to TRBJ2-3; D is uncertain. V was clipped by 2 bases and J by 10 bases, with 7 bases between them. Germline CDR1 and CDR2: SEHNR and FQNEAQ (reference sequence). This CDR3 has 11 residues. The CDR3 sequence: CASSLQDPQYF. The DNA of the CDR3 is TGTGCCAGCAGCTTACAGGACCCGCAGTATTTT.

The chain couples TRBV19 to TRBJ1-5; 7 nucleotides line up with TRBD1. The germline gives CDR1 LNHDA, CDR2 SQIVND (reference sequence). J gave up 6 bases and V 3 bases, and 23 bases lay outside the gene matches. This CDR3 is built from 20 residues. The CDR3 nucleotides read TGTGCCAGTAGTATGGATAGTTGGCAGGGGGTTATCGGTCGACGTCAGCCCCAGCATTTT. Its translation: CASSMDSWQGVIGRRQPQHF.